One sample yielded the 12 T cell receptor beta chains listed below, sequenced in a study of T cells after posttransplantation cyclophosphamide. Using immunoSEQ multiplex PCR, the repertoire was profiled, and TCRdb retains in-frame clones only, with some absent. The sample has over 25,000 clones, none seen only once. The sample was PBMCs. All receptors come from a woman in her twenties or thirties in good health and a related stem cell transplant donor.

This clone has at least ten counts. The rearrangement joins TRBV4-2 to TRBJ2-1; 10 bases are a match to TRBD1. Per the germline V gene, CDR1 is LGHNA and CDR2 is YNFKEQ. The CDR3 is made up of 16 amino acids. V dropped 1 base and J dropped 7; count of bases not matched to a gene: 7. CDR3 coding DNA: TGTGCCAGCAGCCAAGCTATGGGACAGGGGTATAATGAGCAGTTCTTC. Encoded protein: CASSQAMGQGYNEQFF.

This clone came up many times. The chain recombines TRBV12-3 or TRBV12-4 with TRBJ1-1; 8 positions agree with TRBD1. This CDR3 spans 13 amino acids. V was pared by 6 bases and J by 5 bases, with 5 bases of the junction left unmatched. The CDR3 is CASRRDRFTEAFF. CDR3 DNA: TGTGCCAGCAGGAGGGACAGGTTTACTGAAGCTTTCTTT.

This clone appeared many times. The chain carries TRBV28 and TRBJ1-1; 7 bases line up with TRBD1. The V gene end was trimmed by 6 bases and the J gene end by 1 base; junction bases not matched to a gene: 8. CDR1 is MDHEN, CDR2 SYDVKM, per germline. The CDR3 is 15 amino acids. The CDR3 spells CASRSNRGGNTEAFF. As DNA, the CDR3 is TGTGCCAGCAGGTCCAACAGGGGAGGGAACACTGAAGCTTTCTTT.

This clone was recorded many times. This chain uses TRBV6-2 or TRBV6-3 with TRBJ2-5; 12 bases are a match to TRBD2. The trim removed 3 bases at V and 5 bases at J, leaving 16 bases unmatched. The CDR3 is 19 amino acids. Germline V gene sequence: CDR1 MNHEY, CDR2 SVGEGT. The CDR3 loop reads CASSYGMTSGGTSEETQYF. CDR3 sequence (DNA): TGTGCCAGCAGTTATGGAATGACTAGCGGGGGCACCTCAGAGGAGACCCAGTACTTC.

In this sample, this clone turned up a few times. The CDR3 spells CSANRDAEAFF. The CDR3 nucleotides are TGCAGTGCTAACAGGGATGCTGAAGCTTTCTTT. This chain uses TRBV20-1 with TRBJ1-1; weak D call: TRBD1 (6 bases). V shed 4 bases and J shed 6 bases, with 9 bases lying between them. The CDR3 sequence is 11 residues long. The germline V gene encodes CDR1 DFQATT and CDR2 SNEGSKA (reference sequence).

Ten or more counts support this clone. The chain links TRBV6-2 or TRBV6-3 to TRBJ1-1, with D possibly matching TRBD1 (6 bases). There are 16 residues in the CDR3. Deletions cut 4 bases from V and 1 base from J, with 16 bases between. Germline V gene sequence: CDR1 MNHEY, CDR2 SVGEGT. CDR3 amino acids: CASSFVTGQRNTEAFF. CDR3 in DNA: TGTGCCAGCAGTTTCGTAACTGGACAGAGGAACACTGAAGCTTTCTTT.

This clone occurred many times. The rearrangement uses TRBV5-6 and TRBJ2-2; TRBD1 matches at 7 bases. Per germline, CDR1 SGHDT and CDR2 YYEEEE. The CDR3 consists of 16 residues. V gave up 4 bases and J gave up 5 bases; unmatched junction bases: 11. The CDR3 region has the DNA TGTGCCAGCAGCCCGGACAGGCGGTTTAGGACCGGGGAGCTGTTTTTT. Translated, it gives CASSPDRRFRTGELFF.

This clone was recorded at least ten times. The chain has TRBV4-3 and TRBJ2-1; D might be TRBD2 (5 bases). There are 16 residues in the CDR3. The germline CDR1 and CDR2 sequences are LGHNA and YSLEER. V was trimmed by 0 bases and J by 8 bases, leaving 17 bases between them. The CDR3 protein is CASSQDRVGPSHEQFF. The CDR3 DNA follows: TGCGCCAGCAGCCAAGATAGGGTTGGGCCTAGCCATGAGCAGTTCTTC.

This clone was observed a handful of times. Other nucleotide sequences from this sample produce the same CDR3. The chain uses TRBV5-6 and TRBJ2-3, with D possibly being TRBD2 (6 bases). Trimming removed 2 bases at V and 0 bases at J, with 7 bases between. Germline CDR1 is SGHDT and CDR2 is YYEEEE. This CDR3 contains 14 residues. The CDR3 nucleotides read TGTGCCAGCAGCTTAGCGGGTAGCACAGATACGCAGTATTTT. Its protein is CASSLAGSTDTQYF.

This clone was seen ten or more times. The chain uses TRBV12-3 or TRBV12-4 and TRBJ1-1, with unresolved D. V was pared by 4 bases and J by 2 bases, with 8 bases between. The CDR3 runs to 13 residues. The CDR3 DNA is TGTGCCAGCAGTTCGCGGGTTAACACTGAAGCTTTCTTT. It is translated as CASSSRVNTEAFF.

This clone occurred many times. This rearrangement joins TRBV10-3 to TRBJ1-2; D is perhaps TRBD1 (5 bases). Germline CDR1 reads ENHRY; CDR2 reads SYGVKD. The ends were cut back, 10 bases at V and 0 bases at J, with 12 bases in the middle. The CDR3 is made up of 13 amino acids. The CDR3 sequence: CATQTASNYGYTF. CDR3 nucleotide sequence: TGTGCCACCCAGACAGCCTCTAACTATGGCTACACCTTC.

This clone was seen many times. The chain employs TRBV14 and TRBJ1-6, with D perhaps matching TRBD1 (5 bases). The CDR3 runs 20 residues. Trimming took 0 bases from V and 0 from J, leaving 18 bases between them. The germline V gene has CDR1 SGHDN and CDR2 FVKESK. The CDR3 DNA sequence: TGTGCCAGCAGCCAAGATGGTCGGGGGACTGCGTCCTCCTATAATTCACCCCTCCACTTT. This codes for CASSQDGRGTASSYNSPLHF.